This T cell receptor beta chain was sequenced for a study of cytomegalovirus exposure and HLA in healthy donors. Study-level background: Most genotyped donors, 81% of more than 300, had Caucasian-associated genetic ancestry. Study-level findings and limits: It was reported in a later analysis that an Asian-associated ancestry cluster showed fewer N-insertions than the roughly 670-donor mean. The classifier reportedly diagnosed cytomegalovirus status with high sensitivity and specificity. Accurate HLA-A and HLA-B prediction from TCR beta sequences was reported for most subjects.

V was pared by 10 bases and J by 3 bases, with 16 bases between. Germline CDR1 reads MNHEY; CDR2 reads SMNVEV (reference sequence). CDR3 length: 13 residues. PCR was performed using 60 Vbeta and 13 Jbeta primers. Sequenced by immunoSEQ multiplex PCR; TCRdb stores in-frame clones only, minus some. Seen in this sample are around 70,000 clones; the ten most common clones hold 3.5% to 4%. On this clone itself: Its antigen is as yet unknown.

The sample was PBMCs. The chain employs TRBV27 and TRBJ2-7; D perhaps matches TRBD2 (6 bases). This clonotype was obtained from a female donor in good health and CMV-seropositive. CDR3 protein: CATIRAGSYEQYF. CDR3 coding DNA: TGTGCCACTATTCGGGCGGGGAGCTACGAGCAGTACTTC.